This T cell receptor (beta chain) emerged from a study of T cells after yellow fever vaccination. Study-wide results and limits: Relatively few clonotypes were ones that appeared in both CD4 and CD8 compartments. Post-booster repertoires contained most primary-vaccination clones again (almost 97% CD4, approximately 86% CD8). Compared with primary, the secondary response was weaker and peaked at day 5, not 15.

5'RACE template switching produced TCR cDNA carrying a universal primer site and UMIs. TCRdb passed the 5' RACE reads through MiXCR, listing each CDR3 protein once. The sample shows around 600,000 distinct CDR3 sequences, about 12% of them seen only once. V was pared by 6 bases and J by 6 bases, with 4 bases of the junction left unmatched. The CDR3 runs to 13 residues. Germline V gives CDR1 DFQATT, CDR2 SNEGSKA (reference sequence). This clonotype was detected only a few times. Antigen: not known. This receptor was obtained from a man aged 25-45 years who received the YFV17D yellow fever vaccine. Material: PBMCs, obtained on the day of the yellow fever booster vaccination. The chain has TRBV20-1 and TRBJ2-7; 14 nucleotides line up with TRBD2. The CDR3, as DNA: TGCAGTGCCCGGACTAGCGGGGGGCCCGAGCAGTACTTC. As protein: CSARTSGGPEQYF.